This is a list of T cell receptor beta chains from one sample in a study of CD8 T cells in Susac syndrome. TCRdb independently ran MiXCR on the immunoSEQ multiplex PCR reads; one entry per CDR3 protein. The sample holds about 140,000 distinct CDR3 sequences, over 85% seen once. Specimen: CD8+ T cells from PBMCs. The receptors shown here come from a human donor in good health. The CDR3 runs from the conserved cysteine through the conserved F or W. Fields, in order: D gene, clone size, J gene, CDR3 length, V gene, CDR3 protein, CDR3 DNA. A D gene is named only where the DNA matches it firmly. Size tells how often a clone was seen (once, few, many) or the class of an expanded clone, and some rows leave it out.

D: -
size: -
J: TRBJ1-1
length: 13
V: TRBV20-1
CDR3: CSARAGEVTEAFF
DNA: TGCAGTGCTAGAGCAGGGGAGGTCACTGAAGCTTTCTTT

D: -
size: once
J: TRBJ2-1
length: 14
V: TRBV30
CDR3: CAWSPGASYNEQFF
DNA: TGTGCCTGGAGTCCCGGGGCGTCCTACAATGAGCAGTTCTTC

D: -
size: -
J: TRBJ2-1
length: 14
V: TRBV20-1
CDR3: CSAQPSGSYNEQFF
DNA: TGCAGTGCCCAGCCTTCTGGCTCCTACAATGAGCAGTTCTTC

D: TRBD2
size: -
J: TRBJ2-1
length: 12
V: TRBV30
CDR3: CAWNGLGNEQFF
DNA: TGTGCCTGGAACGGACTAGGCAATGAGCAGTTCTTC

D: -
size: -
J: TRBJ2-7
length: 13
V: TRBV20-1
CDR3: CSARAGVPHEQYF
DNA: TGCAGTGCTAGAGCAGGGGTCCCCCACGAGCAGTACTTC

D: -
size: -
J: TRBJ2-7
length: 15
V: TRBV3-1
CDR3: CASSQDLGGGSEQYF
DNA: TGTGCCAGCAGCCAAGATCTGGGAGGGGGAAGTGAGCAGTACTTC

D: -
size: -
J: TRBJ2-7
length: 12
V: TRBV12-3/TRBV12-4
CDR3: CASGFPSTQQYF
DNA: TGTGCCAGCGGTTTTCCGTCAACCCAGCAGTACTTC

D: TRBD1
size: -
J: TRBJ2-3
length: 14
V: TRBV15
CDR3: CATSRTGMSDTQYF
DNA: TGTGCCACCAGCAGGACAGGGATGTCAGATACGCAGTATTTT

D: TRBD1
size: -
J: TRBJ2-7
length: 16
V: TRBV14
CDR3: CASSQGPRGRLNEQYF
DNA: TGTGCCAGCAGCCAAGGCCCCAGGGGGCGCCTCAACGAGCAGTACTTC

D: -
size: -
J: TRBJ2-3
length: 12
V: TRBV12-5
CDR3: CASGSSHLPQYF
DNA: TGTGCTAGTGGTTCCTCCCACCTCCCGCAGTATTTT

D: -
size: -
J: TRBJ2-4
length: 17
V: TRBV14
CDR3: CASSQADYAVAKNIQYF
DNA: TGTGCCAGCAGCCAGGCAGACTATGCCGTAGCCAAAAACATTCAGTACTTC

D: TRBD2
size: -
J: TRBJ2-3
length: 17
V: TRBV4-1
CDR3: CASSQVAGRVSTDTQYF
DNA: TGCGCCAGCAGCCAAGTTGCCGGGAGGGTTAGCACAGATACGCAGTATTTT

D: -
size: -
J: TRBJ2-7
length: 12
V: TRBV10-3
CDR3: CAIRVDSNEQYF
DNA: TGTGCCATCAGGGTAGACAGCAACGAGCAGTACTTC

D: TRBD2
size: -
J: TRBJ2-1
length: 17
V: TRBV18
CDR3: CASSITSGSYTYNEQFF
DNA: TGTGCCAGCTCCATAACTAGCGGGAGCTACACCTACAATGAGCAGTTCTTC

D: -
size: -
J: TRBJ1-2
length: 16
V: TRBV27
CDR3: CASSLFPGSLSYGYTF
DNA: TGTGCCAGCAGTTTATTTCCGGGCAGCCTTTCCTATGGCTACACCTTC

D: -
size: -
J: TRBJ2-7
length: 12
V: TRBV7-9
CDR3: CASSLATPEQYF
DNA: TGTGCCAGCAGCTTAGCGACCCCCGAGCAGTACTTC

D: TRBD2
size: -
J: TRBJ2-1
length: 16
V: TRBV28
CDR3: CASSLVGTSPYNEQFF
DNA: TGTGCCAGCAGTTTAGTCGGGACTAGTCCCTACAATGAGCAGTTCTTC

D: -
size: -
J: TRBJ2-7
length: 14
V: TRBV27
CDR3: CASSLVAWGWEQYF
DNA: TGTGCCAGCAGTTTAGTAGCGTGGGGCTGGGAGCAGTACTTC

D: -
size: -
J: TRBJ2-7
length: 13
V: TRBV20-1
CDR3: CSARNRASYEQYF
DNA: TGCAGTGCTAGGAACAGGGCCTCCTACGAGCAGTACTTC

D: -
size: once
J: TRBJ2-7
length: 13
V: TRBV3-1
CDR3: CASSHGSTYEQYF
DNA: TGTGCCAGCAGCCACGGCAGTACCTACGAGCAGTACTTC

D: TRBD2
size: -
J: TRBJ2-7
length: 15
V: TRBV4-1
CDR3: CASSPQLAATYEQYF
DNA: TGCGCCAGCAGCCCACAACTAGCGGCGACCTACGAGCAGTACTTC

D: -
size: once
J: TRBJ2-2
length: 16
V: TRBV29-1
CDR3: CSVRYTTGEDTGELFF
DNA: TGCAGCGTTCGATATACTACAGGGGAGGACACCGGGGAGCTGTTTTTT

D: -
size: -
J: TRBJ2-1
length: 14
V: TRBV11-2
CDR3: CASSFRWGENEQFF
DNA: TGTGCCAGCAGCTTCCGTTGGGGGGAGAATGAGCAGTTCTTC

D: -
size: -
J: TRBJ2-7
length: 13
V: TRBV30
CDR3: CAWSQVGSYEQYF
DNA: TGTGCCTGGAGCCAAGTAGGCTCCTACGAGCAGTACTTC

D: -
size: -
J: TRBJ1-2
length: 17
V: TRBV20-1
CDR3: CSARYRVTREPNYGYTF
DNA: TGCAGTGCTAGATACAGGGTCACCCGAGAGCCTAACTATGGCTACACCTTC

D: TRBD1
size: -
J: TRBJ1-2
length: 14
V: TRBV4-1
CDR3: CASSHGQGKDGYTF
DNA: TGCGCCAGCAGCCACGGACAGGGCAAGGATGGCTACACCTTC

D: TRBD1
size: -
J: TRBJ1-2
length: 15
V: TRBV30
CDR3: CAWSAGTGSYYGYTF
DNA: TGTGCCTGGAGTGCCGGGACAGGTTCTTACTATGGCTACACCTTC

D: -
size: -
J: TRBJ2-7
length: 13
V: TRBV7-9
CDR3: CASSYAGFYEQYF
DNA: TGTGCCAGCAGCTACGCCGGATTTTACGAGCAGTACTTC

D: -
size: -
J: TRBJ1-2
length: 12
V: TRBV27
CDR3: CASRQATYGYTF
DNA: TGTGCCAGCAGACAGGCTACCTATGGCTACACCTTC

D: -
size: -
J: TRBJ1-1
length: 13
V: TRBV15
CDR3: CATSSTANTEAFF
DNA: TGTGCCACCAGCAGCACAGCGAACACTGAAGCTTTCTTT

D: -
size: few
J: TRBJ1-2
length: 13
V: TRBV9
CDR3: CASSVGGLYGYTF
DNA: TGTGCCAGCAGCGTAGGTGGGCTCTATGGCTACACCTTC

D: -
size: -
J: TRBJ2-2
length: 14
V: TRBV6-5
CDR3: CASSLAGSAGELFF
DNA: TGTGCCAGCAGTCTTGCAGGGAGTGCCGGGGAGCTGTTTTTT

D: TRBD1
size: -
J: TRBJ1-2
length: 12
V: TRBV29-1
CDR3: CSVPDRVNGYTF
DNA: TGCAGCGTCCCTGACAGGGTGAATGGCTACACCTTC

D: TRBD2
size: -
J: TRBJ2-1
length: 13
V: TRBV29-1
CDR3: CSVTSGNYNEQFF
DNA: TGCAGCGTGACTAGCGGCAACTACAATGAGCAGTTCTTC

D: TRBD2
size: -
J: TRBJ2-1
length: 16
V: TRBV4-3
CDR3: CASSQVSGGFYNEQFF
DNA: TGCGCCAGCAGCCAAGTCAGCGGGGGCTTTTACAATGAGCAGTTCTTC